Sequencing of this T cell receptor (beta chain) was carried out in a study of beta chain features in type 1 diabetes. CDR3 length: 14 amino acids. Trimming stripped 8 bases from V and 0 bases from J, with 14 bases between. Germline V CDR1 and CDR2: MDHEN, SYDVKM. The sequenced template was cDNA made from the entire isolated RNA. Sequenced by immunoSEQ multiplex PCR; TCRdb stores in-frame clones only, minus some. The table includes hundreds of thousands of clones, roughly 16% detected once. Sequencing was carried out using naive CD4+ T cells from blood. J is TRBJ2-7 and V is TRBV28; D tentatively fits TRBD1 or TRBD2 (6 bases each). The TCR originated in a man aged 18 to 29 in good health. The CDR3 DNA is TGTGCCAGCGTGCGAGGGGGGAGCTCCTACGAGCAGTACTTC. Translation: CASVRGGSSYEQYF.